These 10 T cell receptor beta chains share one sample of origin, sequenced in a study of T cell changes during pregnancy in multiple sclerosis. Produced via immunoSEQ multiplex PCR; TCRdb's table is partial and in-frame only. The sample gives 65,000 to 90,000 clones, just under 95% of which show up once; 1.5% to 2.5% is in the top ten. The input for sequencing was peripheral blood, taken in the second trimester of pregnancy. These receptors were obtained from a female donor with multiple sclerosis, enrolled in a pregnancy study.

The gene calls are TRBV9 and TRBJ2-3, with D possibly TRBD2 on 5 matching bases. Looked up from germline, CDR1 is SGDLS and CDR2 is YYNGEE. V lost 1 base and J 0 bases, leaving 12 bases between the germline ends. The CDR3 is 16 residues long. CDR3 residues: CASSVSAAGSTDTQYF. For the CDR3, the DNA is TGTGCCAGCAGCGTAAGTGCGGCGGGTAGCACAGATACGCAGTATTTT.

The CDR3 DNA reads as TGCGCCAGCAGCCAAGTGACCCCAGGCTCGGGAGGCTACACCTTC. It yields the protein CASSQVTPGSGGYTF. V usage is TRBV4-3 and J usage is TRBJ1-2; D is undetermined. The V gene's germline CDR1 is LGHNA and CDR2 YSLEER. V was clipped by 1 base and J by 8 bases, with 17 bases between them. The CDR3 is 15 residues long.

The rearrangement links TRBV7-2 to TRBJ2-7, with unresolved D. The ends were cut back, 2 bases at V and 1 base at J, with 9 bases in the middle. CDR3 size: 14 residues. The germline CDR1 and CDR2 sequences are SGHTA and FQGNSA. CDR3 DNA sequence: TGTGCCAGCAGCTTAAGTGGCAGTTCCTACGAGCAGTACTTC. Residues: CASSLSGSSYEQYF.

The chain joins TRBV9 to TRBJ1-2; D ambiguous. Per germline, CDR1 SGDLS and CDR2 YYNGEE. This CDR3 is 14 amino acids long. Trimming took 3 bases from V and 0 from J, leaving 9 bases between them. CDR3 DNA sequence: TGTGCCAGCAGCGCTGACATGACTAACTATGGCTACACCTTC. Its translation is CASSADMTNYGYTF.

This chain's CDR3 is CASSTRGVGGYEQYF. The CDR3 bases are TGTGCCAGTAGTACCCGAGGGGTAGGGGGCTACGAGCAGTACTTC. The genes are TRBV19 and TRBJ2-7; TRBD1 is a possible D gene (6 bases). Germline CDR1 and CDR2: LNHDA and SQIVND (reference sequence). V lost 4 bases to trimming and J lost 3 bases, with 16 bases between them. The CDR3 has 15 amino acids. The full variable domain, rest sourced from reference TRBV19 and TRBJ2-7, is DGGITQSPKYLFRKEGQNVTLSCEQNLNHDAMYWYRQDPGQGLRLIYYSQIVNDFQKGDIAEGYSVSREKKESFPLTVTSAQKNPTAFYLCASSTRGVGGYEQYFGPGTRLTVT.

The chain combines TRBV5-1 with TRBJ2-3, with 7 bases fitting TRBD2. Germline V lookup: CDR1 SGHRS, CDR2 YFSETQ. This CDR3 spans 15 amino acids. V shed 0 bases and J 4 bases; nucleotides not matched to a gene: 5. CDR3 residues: CASSLEGGVADTQYF. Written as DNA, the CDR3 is TGCGCCAGCAGCTTGGAGGGAGGGGTGGCAGATACGCAGTATTTT.

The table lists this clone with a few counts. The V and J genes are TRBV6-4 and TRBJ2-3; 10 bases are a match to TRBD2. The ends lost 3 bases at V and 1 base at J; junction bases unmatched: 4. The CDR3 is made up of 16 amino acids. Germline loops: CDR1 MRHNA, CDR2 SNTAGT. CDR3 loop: CASSEVAGGRTDTQYF. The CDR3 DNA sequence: TGTGCCAGCAGTGAAGTAGCGGGGGGCCGCACAGATACGCAGTATTTT.

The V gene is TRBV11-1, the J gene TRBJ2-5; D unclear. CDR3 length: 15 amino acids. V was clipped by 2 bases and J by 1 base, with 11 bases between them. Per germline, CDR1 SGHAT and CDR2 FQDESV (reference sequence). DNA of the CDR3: TGTGCCAGCAGCTTAACGGTCCGCGGCCAAGAGACCCAGTACTTC. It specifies CASSLTVRGQETQYF.

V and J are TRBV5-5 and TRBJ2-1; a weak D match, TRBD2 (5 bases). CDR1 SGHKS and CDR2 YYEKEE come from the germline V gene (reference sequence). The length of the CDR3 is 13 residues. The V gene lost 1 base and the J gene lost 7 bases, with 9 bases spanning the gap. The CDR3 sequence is CASSLSPGNEQFF. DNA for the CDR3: TGTGCCAGCAGCTTGTCCCCGGGGAATGAGCAGTTCTTC.

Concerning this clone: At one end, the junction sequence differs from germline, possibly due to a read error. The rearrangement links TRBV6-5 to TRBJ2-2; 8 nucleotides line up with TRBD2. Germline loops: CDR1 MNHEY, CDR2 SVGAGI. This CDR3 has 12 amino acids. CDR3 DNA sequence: TGCGTAAGCGGGAGAGAGACCGGGGAGCTGTTTTTT. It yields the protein CVSGRETGELFF.